The 28 T cell receptor beta chains listed next were all sequenced from one sample in a study of blood T cell repertoires in COVID-19. The method was immunoSEQ multiplex PCR; TCRdb's version includes in-frame clones alone and lacks a portion of them. The sample records under 85,000 clones, around 82% being singletons. The sequenced sample was peripheral blood. These receptors were taken from a human donor in a cohort sampled during active COVID-19.

With regard to this clone: This sample also contains other DNA sequences that code for the same CDR3. The chain couples TRBV19 to TRBJ2-1; 11 bases align to TRBD2. Germline V gene lookup returns CDR1 LNHDA and CDR2 SQIVND (reference sequence). V lost 4 bases to trimming and J lost 7 bases; unmatched junction nucleotides: 6. This CDR3 has 15 residues. CDR3 DNA: TGTGCCAGTAGTAACCTAGCGGGGGGTAGGAATGAGCAGTTCTTC. Its protein product is CASSNLAGGRNEQFF.

This clone is medium-sized within its sample. The chain uses TRBV10-1 and TRBJ2-3; 11 bases match TRBD1. Germline-derived CDR1 and CDR2 are WNHNN and SYGVQD (reference sequence). Trimming removed 7 bases from V and 5 bases from J; junction bases left unmatched: 5. The CDR3 has 14 amino acids. DNA for the CDR3: TGCGCCAGCAACCCGGGGACAGGGGGAGATACGCAGTATTTT. Amino acids: CASNPGTGGDTQYF.

In this sample, this clone turned up a few times. V usage is TRBV5-1 and J usage is TRBJ2-1, with TRBD2 matching 8 bases. V lost 5 bases to trimming and J lost 3 bases; unmatched junction nucleotides: 7. The CDR3 has 15 residues. CDR1 and CDR2 (germline): SGHRS, YFSETQ. CDR3 in DNA: TGCGCCAGCAGAGCGGGAGCGGGGGTCTACAATGAGCAGTTCTTC. Translating it yields CASRAGAGVYNEQFF.

This chain joins TRBV18 and TRBJ1-5; no definite D call. V was trimmed by 2 bases and J by 7 bases, leaving 12 bases between them. Germline V gene lookup returns CDR1 KGHSH and CDR2 LQKENI. The CDR3 sequence is 14 residues long. CDR3 residues: CASSPDGRRQPQHF. CDR3 nucleotide sequence: TGTGCCAGCTCACCAGACGGGAGACGGCAGCCCCAGCATTTT.

The chain recombines TRBV7-3 with TRBJ2-3; D unresolved. Per the germline V gene, CDR1 is SGHTA and CDR2 is FQGTGA. CDR3 length: 14 residues. V lost 2 bases and J 4 bases, leaving 10 bases between the germline ends. The CDR3 DNA reads TGTGCCAGCAGCTTACGGTACCAGGCAGATACGCAGTATTTT. It translates to CASSLRYQADTQYF.

V and J are TRBV6-5 and TRBJ1-3, with D unresolved. CDR1 is MNHEY, CDR2 SVGAGI, per germline. V was shortened by 6 bases and J by 0 bases, with 9 bases between the two germline ends. The CDR3 is 14 amino acids. The CDR3 loop reads CASRATSSGNTIYF. CDR3 in DNA: TGTGCCAGCAGGGCAACCTCCTCTGGAAACACCATATATTTT.

The chain couples TRBV7-2 to TRBJ1-1; D is undetermined. This CDR3 contains 15 residues. Germline-derived CDR1 and CDR2 are SGHTA and FQGNSA. Trimming stripped 4 bases from V and 5 bases from J, with 17 bases between. This chain's CDR3 is CASSSRRTGSTEAFF. CDR3 bases: TGTGCCAGCAGCTCTAGACGGACGGGAAGTACTGAAGCTTTCTTT.

The J gene is TRBJ2-7, the V gene TRBV5-1; TRBD2 matches at 10 bases. The CDR3 length is 14 residues. Looked up from germline, CDR1 is SGHRS and CDR2 is YFSETQ. V shed 1 base and J 7 bases; nucleotides not matched to a gene: 5. The CDR3 coding sequence is TGCGCCAGCAGCTTGAGCGGGGGGGCGAGAGAGCAGTACTTC. Its protein is CASSLSGGAREQYF. Complete variable domain (other parts from reference TRBV5-1 and TRBJ2-7): KAGVTQTPRYLIKTRGQQVTLSCSPISGHRSVSWYQQTPGQGLQFLFEYFSETQRNKGNFPGRFSGRQFSNSRSEMNVSTLELGDSALYLCASSLSGGAREQYFGPGTRLTVT.

CDR3 DNA: TGTGCCAGCAGTTTACCAGGACAGGTTCGCTATGGCTACACCTTC. Translation gives CASSLPGQVRYGYTF. The chain couples TRBV28 to TRBJ1-2; 7 bases fit TRBD1. Per the germline V gene, CDR1 is MDHEN and CDR2 is SYDVKM. The CDR3 consists of 15 residues. Trimming cost V 2 bases and J 4 bases; bases outside gene matches: 7.

The chain joins TRBV29-1 to TRBJ1-4; D perhaps matches TRBD1 (6 bases). Per germline, CDR1 SQVTM and CDR2 ANQGSEA. Trimming pared 5 bases from V and 4 bases from J, leaving 14 bases between. This CDR3 is 14 amino acids long. CDR3 region: CSVRLGQYNEKLFF. As DNA, the CDR3 is TGCAGCGTTCGCCTCGGACAGTATAATGAAAAACTGTTTTTT. Supplemented by reference TRBV29-1 and TRBJ1-4, the full variable domain reads SAVISQKPSRDICQRGTSLTIQCQVDSQVTMMFWYRQQPGQSLTLIATANQGSEATYESGFVIDKFPISRPNLTFSTLTVSNMSPEDSSIYLCSVRLGQYNEKLFFGSGTQLSVL.

The gene calls are TRBV18 and TRBJ2-3; D ambiguous. CDR1 and CDR2 (germline): KGHSH, LQKENI. The CDR3 totals 14 residues. With 2 bases removed from V and 2 bases from J, the gap between germline ends came to 8 bases. The CDR3 sequence is CASSPWQNTDTQYF. The CDR3 DNA reads TGTGCCAGCTCACCATGGCAGAACACAGATACGCAGTATTTT.

The chain is built from TRBV10-1 and TRBJ2-3, with 7 bases fitting TRBD1. V lost 0 bases and J lost 1; bases outside the gene matches: 4. Germline V gene sequence: CDR1 WNHNN, CDR2 SYGVQD (reference sequence). The CDR3 covers 16 residues. CDR3 bases: TGCGCCAGCAGTGAGTCAGGGGGCCTCGGCACAGATACGCAGTATTTT. Protein product: CASSESGGLGTDTQYF.

This clone was seen a handful of times. V usage is TRBV4-1 and J usage is TRBJ2-1; weak D call: TRBD2 (7 bases). Germline-derived CDR1 and CDR2 are MGHRA and YSYEKL. The CDR3 totals 15 residues. V lost 0 bases to trimming and J lost 7 bases, with 13 bases between them. The CDR3 nucleotides are TGCGCCAGCAGCCAAGATGAGGCGGGGGCAAATGAGCAGTTCTTC. Encoded protein: CASSQDEAGANEQFF.

The chain combines TRBV5-1 with TRBJ1-1; maybe TRBD1 (5 bases). V was cut by 7 bases and J by 6 bases, with 19 bases left in between. CDR1 SGHRS and CDR2 YFSETQ come from the germline V gene. This CDR3 is 14 amino acids long. The CDR3 region has the DNA TGCGCCAGCCACCTATGGGGGGGGGATGCTGAAGCTTTCTTT. Amino acids: CASHLWGGDAEAFF.

This clone was picked up a small number of times. The J gene is TRBJ1-6, the V gene TRBV7-6; D is undetermined. Germline CDR1 SGHVS, CDR2 FNYEAQ. The CDR3 has 15 amino acids. Trimming took off 2 bases at V and 5 bases at J, with 10 bases between the two ends. CDR3 DNA: TGTGCCAGCAGCTTAATCCGCGGGGATAATTCACCCCTCCACTTT. Protein sequence: CASSLIRGDNSPLHF.

The chain employs TRBV6-2 or TRBV6-3 and TRBJ1-4; a possible D gene is TRBD1 (6 bases). This CDR3 has 17 residues. The ends were cut back, 5 bases at V and 1 base at J, with 17 bases in the middle. The germline V gene encodes CDR1 MNHEY and CDR2 SVGEGT. The DNA for the CDR3 is TGTGCCAGCAGTCCCAGCGGGAGGGGGAGAACTAATGAAAAACTGTTTTTT. Protein sequence: CASSPSGRGRTNEKLFF.

This clone showed up just a few times. The CDR3 DNA reads TGTGCCAGCATACAGGCAGGGGGATCACCCCTCCACTTT. As protein: CASIQAGGSPLHF. The rearrangement uses TRBV2 and TRBJ1-6, with 7 bases aligning to TRBD1. Germline V lookup: CDR1 SNHLY, CDR2 FYNNEI. Germline trimming cut 7 bases from V and 10 bases from J; bases unmatched to any gene: 7. The CDR3 consists of 13 residues.

This chain links TRBV6-6 with TRBJ1-6, with 10 nucleotides matching TRBD1. Per the germline V gene, CDR1 is MNHNY and CDR2 is SVGAGI (reference sequence). The J segment lost 3 bases and the V segment lost 8 bases, leaving 4 bases of the junction unmatched. The CDR3 has 15 amino acids. CDR3 sequence reads: CASLTGGGYNSPLHF. The CDR3 bases are TGTGCCAGCCTGACAGGGGGCGGCTATAATTCACCCCTCCACTTT.

The count of this clone is one. This chain connects TRBV29-1 to TRBJ1-2; 10 nucleotides line up with TRBD1. From germline, CDR1 is SQVTM and CDR2 ANQGSEA. The V and J ends lost 3 bases and 1 base, in that order; junction bases with no gene match: 5. CDR3 length equals 15 residues. Here the CDR3 DNA reads TGCAGCGTTGACGAGGGACAGGGGATTAACTATGGCTACACCTTC. Its protein is CSVDEGQGINYGYTF.

V gene TRBV5-6 combines with J gene TRBJ2-7; 9 bases align to TRBD1. V lost 4 bases and J lost 3; bases outside the gene matches: 8. The CDR3 is 15 residues long. The V gene's germline CDR1 is SGHDT and CDR2 YYEEEE. The CDR3 reads CASSPLGQGDYEQYF. The DNA for the CDR3 is TGTGCCAGCAGCCCCCTGGGACAGGGTGACTACGAGCAGTACTTC.

The chain combines TRBV20-1 with TRBJ1-2; 9 positions match TRBD1. Trimming cost V 3 bases and J 6 bases; bases outside gene matches: 11. The CDR3 is 15 amino acids. The germline V gene has CDR1 DFQATT and CDR2 SNEGSKA (reference sequence). The CDR3 here is CSASGAPGQGNGYTF. CDR3 in DNA: TGCAGTGCTAGTGGGGCCCCGGGACAGGGCAATGGCTACACCTTC.

The chain employs TRBV5-1 and TRBJ2-7, with 8 bases that match TRBD2. Germline loops: CDR1 SGHRS, CDR2 YFSETQ. V lost 7 bases and J lost 1; bases outside the gene matches: 10. The CDR3 loop spans 15 amino acids. This CDR3 reads CASSSGGGQSYEQYF. As DNA, the CDR3 is TGCGCCAGCTCTTCGGGGGGGGGCCAGTCCTACGAGCAGTACTTC.

The chain combines TRBV19 with TRBJ2-2, with a tentative D call TRBD2 (7 bases). The length of the CDR3 is 14 residues. Germline-derived CDR1 and CDR2 are LNHDA and SQIVND (reference sequence). V was clipped by 6 bases and J by 6 bases, with 14 bases between them. The CDR3 nucleotides read TGTGCCAGTAGGCCGAGGGGGGGCCCCGGGGAGCTGTTTTTT. This encodes CASRPRGGPGELFF.

This chain uses TRBV29-1 with TRBJ1-5; D is unclear. The CDR3 length is 12 residues. Trimming removed 7 bases at V and 6 bases at J, with 13 bases between. Germline V gives CDR1 SQVTM, CDR2 ANQGSEA. The CDR3 region has the DNA TGCAGCGCCAAAGGAGAGGGTCAGCCCCAGCATTTT. It specifies CSAKGEGQPQHF.

This chain uses TRBV5-6 with TRBJ2-7, with 9 bases lining up with TRBD1. J lost 4 bases, V lost 5 bases, and 10 bases had no gene match. The germline V gene encodes CDR1 SGHDT and CDR2 YYEEEE. CDR3 length: 15 amino acids. CDR3 in DNA: TGTGCCAGCAGTTCCGAGAGGGGACAGGGTTACGAGCAGTACTTC. This translates into CASSSERGQGYEQYF.

The chain combines TRBV6-5 with TRBJ1-6, with 7 bases identical to TRBD1. Germline V gives CDR1 MNHEY, CDR2 SVGAGI. V lost 5 bases to trimming and J lost 7 bases; unmatched junction nucleotides: 5. There are 14 residues in the CDR3. The CDR3 loop is CASSPGQRNSPLHF. For the CDR3, the DNA is TGTGCCAGCAGTCCGGGACAGCGGAATTCACCCCTCCACTTT.

The chain recombines TRBV18 with TRBJ2-7; D is possibly TRBD1 (5 bases). CDR3 length: 12 amino acids. Germline CDR1 and CDR2: KGHSH and LQKENI. The ends were cut back, 3 bases at V and 2 bases at J, with 5 bases in the middle. The CDR3 protein is CASSPGPYEQYF. CDR3 sequence (DNA): TGTGCCAGCTCACCGGGGCCCTACGAGCAGTACTTC.

The chain's CDR3 is CASQYSPVLSNQPQHF. The CDR3 DNA sequence: TGTGCCAGCCAGTATAGTCCAGTACTAAGCAATCAGCCCCAGCATTTT. V and J are TRBV19 and TRBJ1-5; D gene ambiguous. There are 16 residues in the CDR3. From germline, CDR1 is LNHDA and CDR2 SQIVND (reference sequence). The germline V and J ends were trimmed by 9 bases and 1 base, with 19 bases remaining between them.